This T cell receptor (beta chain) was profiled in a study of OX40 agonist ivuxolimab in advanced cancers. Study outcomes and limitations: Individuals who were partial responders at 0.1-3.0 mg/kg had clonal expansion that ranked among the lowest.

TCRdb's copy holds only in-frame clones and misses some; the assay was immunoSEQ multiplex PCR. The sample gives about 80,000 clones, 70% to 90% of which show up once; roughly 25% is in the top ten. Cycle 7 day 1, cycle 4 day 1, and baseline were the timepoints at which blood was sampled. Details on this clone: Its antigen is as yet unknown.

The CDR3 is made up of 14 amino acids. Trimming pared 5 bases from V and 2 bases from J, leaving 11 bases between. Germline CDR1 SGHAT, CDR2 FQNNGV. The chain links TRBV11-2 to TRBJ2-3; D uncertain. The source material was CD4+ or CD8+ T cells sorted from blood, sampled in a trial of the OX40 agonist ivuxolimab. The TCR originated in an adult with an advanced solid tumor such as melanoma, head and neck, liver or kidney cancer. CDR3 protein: CASSPQTPTDTQYF. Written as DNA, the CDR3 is TGTGCCAGCAGCCCCCAAACTCCCACAGATACGCAGTATTTT.